The text below deals with one T cell receptor (beta chain). In its sample, this clonotype was seen many times. Its antigen target is currently unknown. Within one base of it there is no much larger clone, and no base qualities were kept. Reading the germline V gene gives CDR1 SGHTA and CDR2 FQGNSA. CDR3 length: 14 amino acids, cysteine to phenylalanine. The sequence is cut down to CDR3 DNA, 42 bases in frame from base 1. V is reduced by 6 bases and J by 4 bases, leaving a spacing of 16 bases between them. Libraries were made using 5' RACE. Reads for this sample came from an Illumina HiSeq 2500. A second PCR of roughly 7 to 12 cycles was run with a J-beta primer mix and a sample-barcoded 5' primer. Each TCR beta cDNA molecule received a unique molecular identifier from a template-switch 5' adaptor carrying 12 random nucleotides. At least 2.5 million CDR3-containing paired-end reads were obtained from each sample. First-strand cDNA synthesis was performed from all RNA using the Mint cDNA synthesis kit, with priming by a TRBC-specific oligonucleotide. Following uracil-DNA glycosylase treatment, a first 18-cycle PCR with universal primers M1SS and BC2_uni_R was performed on all cDNA. As for the authors' bioinformatics: Each sample was normalized by randomly selecting 1 million high-quality reads, each carrying a distinct molecular identifier. Reads sharing molecular identifiers were discarded rather than binned into consensus sequences. CDR3 identification, clonotype clustering and error correction used MiTCR with a Q25 quality threshold and the strictest error-elimination algorithm. Lower-bound total TCR beta diversity was estimated with a nonparametric unseen species model using Euler transformation. The public reads were reprocessed in TCRdb via fastp at Q25 and MiXCR, keeping in-frame beta chains. Entries are consolidated by CDR3 protein sequence, retaining the most common genes and DNA. TCRdb assigned the V and J calls; the authors' analysis was not used. The sample profile shows 750,000 to 1,000,000 distinct CDR3 sequences; under 35% of them were found once. Together, the top ten hold 10% of the sample.

The donors were around 39 Caucasian individuals from Russia, aged about 6 to 95 years, who were systemically healthy. Each donor gave ten milliliters of peripheral blood, drawn into EDTA-treated Vacutainer tubes. Ficoll-Paque density-gradient centrifugation was used to isolate PBMCs, with at least 6.5 million per sample. Trizol reagent was used to extract total RNA from PBMCs, with at least 6 micrograms per sample. For every donor, flow cytometry on a PBMC aliquot measured the percentage of naive CD45RAhigh/CD27high T cells. The data stem from a study of blood T cells in healthy people across ages (dated by TCRdb to about 2015). Turning to the overall study: In model experiments, roughly one uniquely barcoded TCR beta cDNA molecule per two T cells was captured by template switching. The donors were divided into four age groups: young (average roughly 15 years), middle-aged (approximately 41), aged (roughly 60) and long-lived (82). To track age-related changes in TCR beta repertoire diversity, the study relied on deep sequencing normalized with unique cDNA molecular identifiers. Two additional independent replicas of 1 million unique cDNA reads from the same blood draw were analyzed for two donors (one aged 18 to 30 and one aged 80 or older). Results and caveats for the whole study, not just this receptor: Since profiling was done on bulk unsorted PBMCs, naive and antigen-experienced compartments could not be conclusively compared. Compared with the aged group, the long-lived group had more naive CD4+ T cells, fewer expanded clones and increased TCR diversity, suggesting age selection. Estimates of total diversity from one million sequenced T cells were regarded as lower bounds and underestimates. Because the CMV infection status of the donors was unknown, age-related changes in expanded clonotypes may potentially have been confounded. The percentage of naive T cells measured by flow cytometry correlated strongly with observed TCR beta diversity. As age increased, observed TCR beta diversity per million T cells dropped in a roughly linear way, and a significant reduction was already evident by age 40.

These sequences were also reported in another study, on T cells of mothers and their children. Taken from the second paper: The donors were nine systemically healthy Caucasian individuals, made up of three mothers and their six children. cDNA synthesis consumed the entire amount of extracted RNA, loaded at about 1.5 ug RNA in each 15 ul reaction. In the second PCR, the M1S primer introduced both the sample barcodes and 2-4 random nucleotides. Over 8.5 million TCR beta CDR3 reads were obtained for each mother, and some 3 million reads were obtained for each child. Thymic selection shapes the output of TCR recombination in a similar way in related and unrelated pairs, and inherited differences have a minor effect. Normalized repertoire overlap was always slightly but never significantly higher in related than unrelated mother-child pairs. No persistent microchimeric T cell clones were detected, at a sensitivity of around 97 clones per million clonotypes. In the study, deep NGS was used to compare the TCR beta repertoires of mothers and children, and features distinguishing related mother-child pairs from unrelated individuals were sought. On average, the children were roughly 12 +/- 4 years old, while the mothers were about 40 +/- 4 years old. After adapter ligation with NEBNext reagents, the libraries were sequenced on Illumina HiSeq 2000 with 100+100 nt paired-end reads. To avoid cross-contamination, the mother libraries and the child libraries were prepared a month apart and sequenced in separate runs. For each donor, between roughly 500,000 and 2,200,000 distinct TCR beta clonotypes were identified. Naive TCR beta clonotypes were estimated from low-frequency clonotypes matched to each donor's FACS-determined naive share, without sorting.

The chain is made from TRBV7-2 and TRBJ2-7; TRBD1 is perhaps the D gene, given 5 matching bases. This TCR was recovered from a woman in her forties in good health. Sequenced: blood. This receptor has the CDR3 CASRSGQQAYEQYF. The base sequence is TGTGCCAGCAGATCAGGGCAACAGGCTTACGAGCAGTACTTC. The reference TRBV7-2 and TRBJ2-7 proteins fill in what lies around the CDR3, so the full variable domain reads GAGVSQSPSNKVTEKGKDVELRCDPISGHTALYWYRQSLGQGLEFLIYFQGNSAPDKSGLPSDRFSAERTGGSVSTLTIQRTQQEDSAVYLCASRSGQQAYEQYFGPGTRLTVT.